This T cell receptor beta chain was captured in a study of cytomegalovirus exposure and HLA in healthy donors. Study information: Across roughly 400 genotyped donors, about 80% landed in the Caucasian-associated ancestry cluster.

The PCR made use of 60 Vbeta and 13 Jbeta primers. The assay was immunoSEQ multiplex PCR, and TCRdb's table has in-frame clones only and misses some. The sample shows 150,000 to 200,000 clones, approximately 77% of them seen only once. V shed 2 bases and J 5 bases; nucleotides not matched to a gene: 8. In germline, CDR1 is SGHAT, CDR2 FQNNGV. CDR3 length equals 15 residues. Study-wide findings and caveats: Some V segments could not be told apart, so they were left out, TRBV6-2 and TRBV6-3 among them.

This clone was detected only a few times. Its antigen remains unidentified. The TCR comes from a man aged 40-55 years in good health and CMV-seropositive. V is TRBV11-2 and J is TRBJ2-5; 7 nucleotides match TRBD2. The source material was PBMCs. CDR3 in amino acids: CASSLQGLGGETQYF. Written as DNA, the CDR3 is TGTGCCAGCAGCTTACAGGGTTTGGGAGGGGAGACCCAGTACTTC.